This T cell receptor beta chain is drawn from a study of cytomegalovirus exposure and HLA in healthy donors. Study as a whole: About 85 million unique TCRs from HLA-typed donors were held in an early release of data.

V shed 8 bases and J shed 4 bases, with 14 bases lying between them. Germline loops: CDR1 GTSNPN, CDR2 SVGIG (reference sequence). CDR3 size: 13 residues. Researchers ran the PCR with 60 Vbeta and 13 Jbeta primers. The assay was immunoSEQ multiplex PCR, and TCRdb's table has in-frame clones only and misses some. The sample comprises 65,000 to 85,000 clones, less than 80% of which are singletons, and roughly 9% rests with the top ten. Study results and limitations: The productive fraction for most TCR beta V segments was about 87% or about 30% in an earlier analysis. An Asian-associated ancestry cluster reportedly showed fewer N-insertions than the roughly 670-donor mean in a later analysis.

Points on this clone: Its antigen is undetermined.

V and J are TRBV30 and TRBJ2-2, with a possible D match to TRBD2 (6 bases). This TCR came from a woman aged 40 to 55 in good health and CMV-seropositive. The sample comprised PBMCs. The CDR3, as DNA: TGTGCCAGAGGAGGGTTCGGCACCGGGGAGCTGTTTTTT. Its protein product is CARGGFGTGELFF. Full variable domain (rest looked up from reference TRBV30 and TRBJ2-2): SQTIHQWPATLVQPVGSPLSLECTVEGTSNPNLYWYRQAAGRGLQLLFYSVGIGQISSEVPQNLSASRPQDRQFILSSKKLLLSDSGFYLCARGGFGTGELFFGEGSRLTVL.